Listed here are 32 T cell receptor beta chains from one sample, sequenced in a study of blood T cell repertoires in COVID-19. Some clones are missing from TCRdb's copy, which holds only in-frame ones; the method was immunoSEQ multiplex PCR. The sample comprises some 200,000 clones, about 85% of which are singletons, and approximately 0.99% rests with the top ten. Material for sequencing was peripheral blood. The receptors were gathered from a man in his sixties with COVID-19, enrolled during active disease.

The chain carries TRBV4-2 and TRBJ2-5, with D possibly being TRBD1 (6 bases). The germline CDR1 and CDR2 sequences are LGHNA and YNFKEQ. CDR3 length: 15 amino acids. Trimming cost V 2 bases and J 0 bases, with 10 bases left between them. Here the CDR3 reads CASSQFGQNQETQYF. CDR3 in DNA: TGTGCCAGCAGCCAATTTGGACAGAACCAAGAGACCCAGTACTTC.

The CDR3 loop reads CASPTSPNYGYTF. The CDR3 DNA reads TGTGCCAGCCCAACTTCACCTAACTATGGCTACACCTTC. The V and J genes are TRBV6-5 and TRBJ1-2; no definite D call. Germline V gives CDR1 MNHEY, CDR2 SVGAGI. The CDR3 sequence is 13 residues long. V lost 8 bases to trimming and J lost 0 bases, with 10 bases between them.

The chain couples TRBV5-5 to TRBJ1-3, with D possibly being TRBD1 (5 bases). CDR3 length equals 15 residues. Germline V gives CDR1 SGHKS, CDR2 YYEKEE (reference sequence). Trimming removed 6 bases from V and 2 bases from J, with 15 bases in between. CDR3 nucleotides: TGTGCCAGCACCCCTTGGGGGGGGGCTGGAAACACCATATATTTT. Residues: CASTPWGGAGNTIYF.

CDR3 in DNA: TGTGCCATCTCGGACAGGGGTTTCGATCAGCCCCAGCATTTT. This sequence encodes CAISDRGFDQPQHF. The J gene is TRBJ1-5, the V gene TRBV10-3; 9 bases agree with TRBD1. This CDR3 comprises 14 residues. After removal of 8 bases from V and 5 bases from J, the junction contained 7 bases not matched to a gene. Germline lookup yields CDR1 ENHRY and CDR2 SYGVKD.

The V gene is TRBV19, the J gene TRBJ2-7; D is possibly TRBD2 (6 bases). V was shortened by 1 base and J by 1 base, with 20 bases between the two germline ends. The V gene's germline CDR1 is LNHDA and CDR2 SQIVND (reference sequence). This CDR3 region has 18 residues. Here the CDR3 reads CASSIGGPGLQHSYEQYF. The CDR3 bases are TGTGCCAGTAGTATAGGGGGACCGGGACTGCAACATTCCTACGAGCAGTACTTC.

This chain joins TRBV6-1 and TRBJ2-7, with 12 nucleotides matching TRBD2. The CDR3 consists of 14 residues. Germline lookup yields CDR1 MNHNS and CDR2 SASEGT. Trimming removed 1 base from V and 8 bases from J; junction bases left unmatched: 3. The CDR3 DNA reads TGTGCCAGCAGTGAAGGACTAGCGGGAGTCAAGCAGTACTTC. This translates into CASSEGLAGVKQYF.

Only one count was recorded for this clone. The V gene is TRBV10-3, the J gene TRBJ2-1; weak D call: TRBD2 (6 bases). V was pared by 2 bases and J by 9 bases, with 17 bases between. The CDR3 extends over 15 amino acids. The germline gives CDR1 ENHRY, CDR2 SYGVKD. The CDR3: CAISEPDGRGSEQFF. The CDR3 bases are TGTGCCATCAGTGAGCCAGACGGACGGGGGAGTGAGCAGTTCTTC.

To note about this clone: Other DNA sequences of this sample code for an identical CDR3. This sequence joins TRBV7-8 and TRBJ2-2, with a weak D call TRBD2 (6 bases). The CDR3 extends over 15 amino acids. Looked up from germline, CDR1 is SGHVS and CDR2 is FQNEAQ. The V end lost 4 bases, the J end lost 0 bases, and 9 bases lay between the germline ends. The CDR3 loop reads CASSSGLTNTGELFF. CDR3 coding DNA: TGTGCCAGCAGCTCGGGACTTACGAACACCGGGGAGCTGTTTTTT.

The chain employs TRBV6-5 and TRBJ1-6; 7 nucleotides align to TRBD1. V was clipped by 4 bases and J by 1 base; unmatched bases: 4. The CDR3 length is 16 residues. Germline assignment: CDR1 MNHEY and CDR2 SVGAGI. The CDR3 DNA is TGTGCCAGCAGTTTGGCAGGGGGTTCCTATAATTCACCCCTCCACTTT. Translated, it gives CASSLAGGSYNSPLHF.

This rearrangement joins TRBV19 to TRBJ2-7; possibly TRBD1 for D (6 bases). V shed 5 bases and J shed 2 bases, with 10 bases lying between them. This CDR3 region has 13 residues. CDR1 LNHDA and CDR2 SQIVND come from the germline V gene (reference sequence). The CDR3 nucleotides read TGTGCCAGTAGTGTCGGGACACCCTACGAGCAGTACTTC. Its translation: CASSVGTPYEQYF.

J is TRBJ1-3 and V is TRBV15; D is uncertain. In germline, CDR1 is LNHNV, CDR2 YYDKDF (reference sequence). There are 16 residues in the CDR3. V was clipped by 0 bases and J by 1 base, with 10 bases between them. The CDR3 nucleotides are TGTGCCACCAGCAGAGACAAGCTCTTGTCTGGAAACACCATATATTTT. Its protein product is CATSRDKLLSGNTIYF.

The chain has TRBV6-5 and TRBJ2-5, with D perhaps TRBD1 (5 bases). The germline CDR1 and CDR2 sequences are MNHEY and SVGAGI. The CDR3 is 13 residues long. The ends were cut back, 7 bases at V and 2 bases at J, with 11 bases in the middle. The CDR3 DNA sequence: TGTGCCAGCATCCGACAGTTTCAAGAGACCCAGTACTTC. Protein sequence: CASIRQFQETQYF.

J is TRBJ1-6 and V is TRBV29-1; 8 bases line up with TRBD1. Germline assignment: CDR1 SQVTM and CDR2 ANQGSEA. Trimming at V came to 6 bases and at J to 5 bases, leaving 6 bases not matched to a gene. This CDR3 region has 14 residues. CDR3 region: CSVKTGENNSPLHF. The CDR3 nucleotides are TGCAGCGTCAAGACAGGGGAAAATAATTCACCCCTCCACTTT.

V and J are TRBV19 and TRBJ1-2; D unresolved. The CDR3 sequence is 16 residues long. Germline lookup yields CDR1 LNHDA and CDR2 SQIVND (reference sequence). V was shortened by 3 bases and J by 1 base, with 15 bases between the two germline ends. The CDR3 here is CASSILDGRYNYGYTF. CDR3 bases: TGTGCCAGTAGTATCCTAGACGGCAGATATAACTATGGCTACACCTTC.

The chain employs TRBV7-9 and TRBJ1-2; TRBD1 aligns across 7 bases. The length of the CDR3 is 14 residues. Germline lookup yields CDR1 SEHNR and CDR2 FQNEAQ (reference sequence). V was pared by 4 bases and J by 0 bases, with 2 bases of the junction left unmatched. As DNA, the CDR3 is TGTGCCAGCAGCTGGGACAGCTCTAACTATGGCTACACCTTC. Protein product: CASSWDSSNYGYTF.

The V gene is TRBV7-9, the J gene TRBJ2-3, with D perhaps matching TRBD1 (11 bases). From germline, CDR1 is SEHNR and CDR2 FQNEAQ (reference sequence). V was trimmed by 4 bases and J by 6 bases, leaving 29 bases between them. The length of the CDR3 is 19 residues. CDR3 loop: CASSYGTGGVAGGYDTQYF. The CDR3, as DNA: TGTGCCAGCAGCTACGGGACAGGGGGGGTAGCGGGAGGATACGATACGCAGTATTTT.

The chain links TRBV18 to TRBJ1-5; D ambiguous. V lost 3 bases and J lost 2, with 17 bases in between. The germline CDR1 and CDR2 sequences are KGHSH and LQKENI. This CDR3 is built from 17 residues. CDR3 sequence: CASSPPRGGVGNQPQHF. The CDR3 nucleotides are TGTGCCAGCTCACCTCCCCGCGGAGGAGTAGGCAATCAGCCCCAGCATTTT. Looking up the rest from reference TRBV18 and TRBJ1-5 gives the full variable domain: NAGVMQNPRHLVRRRGQEARLRCSPMKGHSHVYWYRQLPEEGLKFMVYLQKENIIDESGMPKERFSAEFPKEGPSILRIQQVVRGDSAAYFCASSPPRGGVGNQPQHFGDGTRLSIL.

In DNA, the CDR3 is TGTGCCAGCAGCTGGGACAGCGATAGCAATCAGCCCCAGCATTTT. Encoded protein: CASSWDSDSNQPQHF. The V gene is TRBV7-2, the J gene TRBJ1-5, with 7 bases aligning to TRBD1. The CDR3 runs 15 residues. The V segment lost 4 bases and the J segment 0 bases; nucleotides outside the gene matches: 3. Germline CDR1 and CDR2: SGHTA and FQGNSA.

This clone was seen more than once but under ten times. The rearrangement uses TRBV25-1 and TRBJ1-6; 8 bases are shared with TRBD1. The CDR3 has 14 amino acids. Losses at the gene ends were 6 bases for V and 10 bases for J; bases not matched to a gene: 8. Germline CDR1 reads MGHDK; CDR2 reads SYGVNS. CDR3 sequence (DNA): TGTGCCAGCAGCCCCGGACAGGGTAACTCACCCCTCCACTTT. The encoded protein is CASSPGQGNSPLHF. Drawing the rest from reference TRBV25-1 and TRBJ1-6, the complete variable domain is EADIYQTPRYLVIGTGKKITLECSQTMGHDKMYWYQQDPGMELHLIHYSYGVNSTEKGDLSSESTVSRIRTEHFPLTLESARPSHTSQYLCASSPGQGNSPLHFGNGTRLTVT.

CDR3 region: CASSVVTGTDTQYF. CDR3 bases: TGTGCCAGCAGCGTAGTCACAGGCACAGATACGCAGTATTTT. The chain combines TRBV9 with TRBJ2-3; unclear D gene. Trimming shortened V by 0 bases and J by 1 base, and 6 bases separated the two germline ends. This CDR3 spans 14 amino acids. Germline loops: CDR1 SGDLS, CDR2 YYNGEE.

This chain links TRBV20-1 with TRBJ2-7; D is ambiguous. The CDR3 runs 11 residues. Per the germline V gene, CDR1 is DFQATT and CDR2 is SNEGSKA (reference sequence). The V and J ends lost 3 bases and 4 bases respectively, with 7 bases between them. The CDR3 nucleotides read TGCAGTGCTAGGGTCGGGTACGAGCAGTACTTC. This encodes CSARVGYEQYF.

CDR3 protein: CASGLVGVTGNQPQHF. The CDR3, as DNA: TGTGCTAGTGGTTTGGTAGGGGTTACGGGCAATCAGCCCCAGCATTTT. V and J are TRBV12-5 and TRBJ1-5; a weak D match, TRBD1 (5 bases). CDR3 size: 16 residues. Germline V lookup: CDR1 LGHNT, CDR2 FRNRAP. Trimming stripped 0 bases from V and 2 bases from J, with 11 bases between.

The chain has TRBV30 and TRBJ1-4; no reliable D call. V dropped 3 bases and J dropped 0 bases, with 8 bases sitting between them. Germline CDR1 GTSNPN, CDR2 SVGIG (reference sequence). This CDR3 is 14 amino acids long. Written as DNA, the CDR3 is TGTGCCTGGAGGGGTCTAGCAACTAATGAAAAACTGTTTTTT. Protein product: CAWRGLATNEKLFF.

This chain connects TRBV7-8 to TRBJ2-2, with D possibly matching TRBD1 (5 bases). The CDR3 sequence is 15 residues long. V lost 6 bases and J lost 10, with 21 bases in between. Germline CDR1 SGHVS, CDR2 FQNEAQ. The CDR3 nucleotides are TGTGCCAGCAGGAGAGGCAGGGTGGAGTCGGAGGAGCTGTTTTTT. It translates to CASRRGRVESEELFF.

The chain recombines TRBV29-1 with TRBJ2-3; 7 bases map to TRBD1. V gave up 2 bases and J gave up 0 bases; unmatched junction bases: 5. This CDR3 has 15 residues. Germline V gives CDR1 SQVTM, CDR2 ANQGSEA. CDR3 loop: CSVEQYRGSTDTQYF. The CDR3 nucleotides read TGCAGCGTTGAACAATACAGGGGAAGCACAGATACGCAGTATTTT.

For the CDR3, the DNA is TGTGCCAGCAGCCTAGACCATAACTATGGCTACACCTTC. Its translation: CASSLDHNYGYTF. The V gene is TRBV6-5, the J gene TRBJ1-2; no clear D. The CDR3 spans 13 residues. Germline V gives CDR1 MNHEY, CDR2 SVGAGI. Trimming took 6 bases from V and 1 from J, leaving 9 bases between them.

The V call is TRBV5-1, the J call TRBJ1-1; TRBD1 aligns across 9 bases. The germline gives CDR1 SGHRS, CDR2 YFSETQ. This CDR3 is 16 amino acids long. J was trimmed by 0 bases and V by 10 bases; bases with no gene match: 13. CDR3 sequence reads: CAPTAGQGRLNTEAFF. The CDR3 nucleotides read TGCGCCCCCACGGCGGGACAGGGCCGTTTGAACACTGAAGCTTTCTTT.

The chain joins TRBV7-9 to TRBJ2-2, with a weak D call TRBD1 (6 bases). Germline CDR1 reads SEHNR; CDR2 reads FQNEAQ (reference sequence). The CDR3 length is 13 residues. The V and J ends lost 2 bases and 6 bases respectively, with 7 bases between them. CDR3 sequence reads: CASSLRTAGELFF. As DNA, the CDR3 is TGTGCCAGCAGCTTAAGGACAGCCGGGGAGCTGTTTTTT.

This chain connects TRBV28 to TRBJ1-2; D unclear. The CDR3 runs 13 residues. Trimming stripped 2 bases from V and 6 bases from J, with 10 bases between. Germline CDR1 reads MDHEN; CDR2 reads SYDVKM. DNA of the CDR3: TGTGCCAGCAGTTTAGGAGGATCTGATGGCTACACCTTC. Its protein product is CASSLGGSDGYTF.

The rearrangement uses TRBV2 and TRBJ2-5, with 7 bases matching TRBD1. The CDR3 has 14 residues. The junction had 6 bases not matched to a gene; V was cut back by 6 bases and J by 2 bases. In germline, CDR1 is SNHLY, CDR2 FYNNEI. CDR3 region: CASSARQGQETQYF. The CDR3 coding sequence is TGTGCCAGCAGCGCCCGACAGGGTCAAGAGACCCAGTACTTC.

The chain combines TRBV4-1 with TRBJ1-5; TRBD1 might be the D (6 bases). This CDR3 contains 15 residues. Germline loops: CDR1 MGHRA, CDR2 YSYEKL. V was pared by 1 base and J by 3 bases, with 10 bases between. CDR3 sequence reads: CASSQGQGHNQPQHF. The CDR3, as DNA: TGCGCCAGCAGCCAAGGGCAGGGACACAATCAGCCCCAGCATTTT.

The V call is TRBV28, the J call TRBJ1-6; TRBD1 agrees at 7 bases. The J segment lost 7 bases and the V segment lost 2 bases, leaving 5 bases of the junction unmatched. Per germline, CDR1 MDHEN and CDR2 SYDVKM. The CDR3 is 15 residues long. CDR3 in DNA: TGTGCCAGCAGTTTACCCGGGACAGTAAATTCACCCCTCCACTTT. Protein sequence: CASSLPGTVNSPLHF.